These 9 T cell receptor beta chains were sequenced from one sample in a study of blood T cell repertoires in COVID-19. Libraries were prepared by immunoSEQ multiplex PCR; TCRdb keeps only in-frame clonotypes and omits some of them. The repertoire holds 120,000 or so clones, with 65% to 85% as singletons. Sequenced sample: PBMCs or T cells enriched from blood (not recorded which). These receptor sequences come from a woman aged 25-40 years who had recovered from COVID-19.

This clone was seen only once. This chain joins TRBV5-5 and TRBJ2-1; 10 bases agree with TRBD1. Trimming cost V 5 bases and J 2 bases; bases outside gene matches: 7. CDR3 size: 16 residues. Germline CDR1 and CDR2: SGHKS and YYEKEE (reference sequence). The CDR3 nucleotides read TGTGCCAGCAGGAACCCGGGACAGGGGCCCTACAATGAGCAGTTCTTC. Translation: CASRNPGQGPYNEQFF.

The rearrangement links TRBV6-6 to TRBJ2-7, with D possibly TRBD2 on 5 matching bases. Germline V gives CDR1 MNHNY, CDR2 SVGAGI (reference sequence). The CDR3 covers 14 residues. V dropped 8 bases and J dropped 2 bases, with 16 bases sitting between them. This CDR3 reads CASAGGRVPYEQYF. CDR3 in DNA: TGTGCCAGCGCTGGTGGGAGAGTCCCCTACGAGCAGTACTTC.

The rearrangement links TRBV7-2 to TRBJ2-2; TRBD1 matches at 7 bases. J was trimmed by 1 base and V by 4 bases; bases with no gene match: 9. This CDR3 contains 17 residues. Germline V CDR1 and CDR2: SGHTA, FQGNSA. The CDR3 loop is CASSSPGQMRNTGELFF. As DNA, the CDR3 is TGTGCCAGCAGCTCGCCGGGACAGATGAGGAACACCGGGGAGCTGTTTTTT.

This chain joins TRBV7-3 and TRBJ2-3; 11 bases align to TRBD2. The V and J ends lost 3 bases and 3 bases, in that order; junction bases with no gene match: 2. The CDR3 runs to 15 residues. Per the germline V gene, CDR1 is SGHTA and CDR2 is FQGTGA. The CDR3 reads CASSFTSGRTDTQYF. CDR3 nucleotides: TGTGCCAGCAGCTTTACTAGCGGGAGAACAGATACGCAGTATTTT.

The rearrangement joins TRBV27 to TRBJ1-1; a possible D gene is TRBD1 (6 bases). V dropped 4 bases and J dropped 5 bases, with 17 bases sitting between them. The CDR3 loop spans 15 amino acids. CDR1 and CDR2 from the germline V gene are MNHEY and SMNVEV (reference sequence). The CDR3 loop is CASSSAGAGRTEAFF. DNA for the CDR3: TGTGCCAGCAGTTCCGCGGGGGCGGGAAGGACTGAAGCTTTCTTT.

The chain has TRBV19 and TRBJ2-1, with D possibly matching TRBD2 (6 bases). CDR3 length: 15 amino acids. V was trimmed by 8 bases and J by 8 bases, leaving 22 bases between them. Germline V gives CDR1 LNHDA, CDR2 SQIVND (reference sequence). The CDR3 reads CASLRPGVGMDEQFF. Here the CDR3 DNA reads TGTGCCAGTCTCCGGCCGGGGGTGGGTATGGATGAGCAGTTCTTC.

CDR3 bases: TGTGCCAGCAGTGATCCCGGACTAGGTATTTACAATGAGCAGTTCTTC. As protein: CASSDPGLGIYNEQFF. The J gene is TRBJ2-1, the V gene TRBV2; TRBD2 agrees at 7 bases. With 3 bases clipped from V and 4 bases from J, the junction kept 9 bases outside the gene matches. The CDR3 has 16 residues. Germline-derived CDR1 and CDR2 are SNHLY and FYNNEI. Together with reference TRBV2 and TRBJ2-1, the CDR3 gives the full variable domain: EPEVTQTPSHQVTQMGQEVILRCVPISNHLYFYWYRQILGQKVEFLVSFYNNEISEKSEIFDDQFSVERPDGSNFTLKIRSTKLEDSAMYFCASSDPGLGIYNEQFFGPGTRLTVL.

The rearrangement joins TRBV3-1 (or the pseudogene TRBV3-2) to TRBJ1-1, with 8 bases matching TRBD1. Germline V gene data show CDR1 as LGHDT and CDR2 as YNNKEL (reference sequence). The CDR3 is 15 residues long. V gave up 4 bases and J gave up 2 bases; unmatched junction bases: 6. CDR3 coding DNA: TGTGCCAGCAGCCCTCATGACAGGGGAAACACTGAAGCTTTCTTT. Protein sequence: CASSPHDRGNTEAFF.

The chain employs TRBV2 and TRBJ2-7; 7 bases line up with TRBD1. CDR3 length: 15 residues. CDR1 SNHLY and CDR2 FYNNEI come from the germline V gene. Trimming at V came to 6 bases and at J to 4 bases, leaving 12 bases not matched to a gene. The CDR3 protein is CASRDGPGQSYEQYF. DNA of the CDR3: TGTGCCAGCAGGGACGGCCCGGGACAGTCATACGAGCAGTACTTC.